These T cell receptor beta chains were read from a single sample in a study of shared clonotypes between healthy human individuals. Data came from immunoSEQ multiplex PCR; TCRdb stores just in-frame clones and leaves some out. The sample records around 1.9 million clones, 85% to 95% being singletons. Source material: naive CD8+ T cells from PBMCs. These receptors came from a man between 18 and 35 years old in good health. Some clones in this sample may be carry-over from other donors' samples. The CDR3 runs from the conserved cysteine through the conserved F or W. A D gene is named only where the DNA matches it firmly. For some rows the clone size is stated as once, few or many, or as a class when expanded; others skip it.

cdr3_nt: TGTGCCAGCAGCGTAGGACCTCTAACCCTCGGAGCTTTCTTT
cdr3_aa: CASSVGPLTLGAFF
j_call: TRBJ1-1
v_call: TRBV9
clone_size: -
cdr3_length: 14
d_call: -

cdr3_nt: TGTGCCAGCAGTTACTCCGGGGCCTACGAGCAGTACTTC
cdr3_aa: CASSYSGAYEQYF
j_call: TRBJ2-7
v_call: TRBV6-5
clone_size: -
cdr3_length: 13
d_call: -

cdr3_nt: TGTGCCAGCAGCGCCCCTGAGTGGGAGCAGTTCTTC
cdr3_aa: CASSAPEWEQFF
j_call: TRBJ2-1
v_call: TRBV11-2
clone_size: -
cdr3_length: 12
d_call: -

cdr3_nt: TGCGCCAGCAGCTGGGCCGGGACAGGGTTTATCGGCAACACTGAAGCTTTCTTT
cdr3_aa: CASSWAGTGFIGNTEAFF
j_call: TRBJ1-1
v_call: TRBV5-1
clone_size: -
cdr3_length: 18
d_call: TRBD1

cdr3_nt: TGTGCCAGCAGTTCAGTAGGCGGCACTGAGCAGTTCTTC
cdr3_aa: CASSSVGGTEQFF
j_call: TRBJ2-1
v_call: TRBV27
clone_size: -
cdr3_length: 13
d_call: -

cdr3_nt: TGTGCCAGCAGCCACAGGGTTAACTACTACGAGCAGTACTTC
cdr3_aa: CASSHRVNYYEQYF
j_call: TRBJ2-7
v_call: TRBV6-5
clone_size: -
cdr3_length: 14
d_call: -

cdr3_nt: TGTGCCACCAGCGAGGGGAGGAATTTGAACACTGAAGCTTTCTTT
cdr3_aa: CATSEGRNLNTEAFF
j_call: TRBJ1-1
v_call: TRBV15
clone_size: -
cdr3_length: 15
d_call: -

cdr3_nt: TGTGCCAGCAGCTTCTCAGGGCCCTCAGGGGGCTACACCTTC
cdr3_aa: CASSFSGPSGGYTF
j_call: TRBJ1-2
v_call: TRBV13
clone_size: -
cdr3_length: 14
d_call: -

cdr3_nt: TGCAGCGTTGCAGGGGGGAGGCGCGGCACAGATACGCAGTATTTT
cdr3_aa: CSVAGGRRGTDTQYF
j_call: TRBJ2-3
v_call: TRBV29-1
clone_size: -
cdr3_length: 15
d_call: -

cdr3_nt: TGTGCCAGCCGAATAGCGGGAACTGGAAATGAGCAGTTCTTC
cdr3_aa: CASRIAGTGNEQFF
j_call: TRBJ2-1
v_call: TRBV27
clone_size: -
cdr3_length: 14
d_call: TRBD2

cdr3_nt: TGTGCCAGTAGTATCGACAGGGAGTCTGGAAACACCATATATTTT
cdr3_aa: CASSIDRESGNTIYF
j_call: TRBJ1-3
v_call: TRBV19
clone_size: -
cdr3_length: 15
d_call: TRBD1

cdr3_nt: TGTGCCAGCAGTTACGGGGAGACAGCTAACTATGGCTACACCTTC
cdr3_aa: CASSYGETANYGYTF
j_call: TRBJ1-2
v_call: TRBV6-5
clone_size: -
cdr3_length: 15
d_call: -

cdr3_nt: TGTGCCAGCAGCATCAGGGAGGTCGAGCGTGGCAACTATGGCTACACCTTC
cdr3_aa: CASSIREVERGNYGYTF
j_call: TRBJ1-2
v_call: TRBV21-1
clone_size: -
cdr3_length: 17
d_call: -

cdr3_nt: TGCGCCAGCAGCCAAGGCAGGGCCGCCTACGAGCAGTACTTC
cdr3_aa: CASSQGRAAYEQYF
j_call: TRBJ2-7
v_call: TRBV4-1
clone_size: -
cdr3_length: 14
d_call: -

cdr3_nt: TGTGCCAGCAGCGTTCAGGGACTCATACACAATGAGCAGTTCTTC
cdr3_aa: CASSVQGLIHNEQFF
j_call: TRBJ2-1
v_call: TRBV9
clone_size: -
cdr3_length: 15
d_call: -

cdr3_nt: TGTGCCAGCAGCCCAGCCGGGACAGGGGGCTCGGGGGAGCTGTTTTTT
cdr3_aa: CASSPAGTGGSGELFF
j_call: TRBJ2-2
v_call: TRBV9
clone_size: -
cdr3_length: 16
d_call: TRBD1

cdr3_nt: TGTGCCAGCAGCCCAAATCAGCCCCAGCATTTT
cdr3_aa: CASSPNQPQHF
j_call: TRBJ1-5
v_call: TRBV5-4
clone_size: -
cdr3_length: 11
d_call: -

cdr3_nt: TGCAGCGTTACAGACCCCGGGATTCCCTACGAGCAGTACTTC
cdr3_aa: CSVTDPGIPYEQYF
j_call: TRBJ2-7
v_call: TRBV29-1
clone_size: -
cdr3_length: 14
d_call: -

cdr3_nt: TGTGCCAGCAGCCCGCTACGCGAGCAGTACTTC
cdr3_aa: CASSPLREQYF
j_call: TRBJ2-7
v_call: TRBV28
clone_size: -
cdr3_length: 11
d_call: -

cdr3_nt: TGTGCCACCAGCAGAAGCCTTGTGACAACTAATGAAAAACTGTTTTTT
cdr3_aa: CATSRSLVTTNEKLFF
j_call: TRBJ1-4
v_call: TRBV15
clone_size: -
cdr3_length: 16
d_call: -

cdr3_nt: TGTGCCAGCAGTGACCCCAAAGGATCGACAGGGGCGATCTCTAATTACTCTGGAAACACCATATATTTT
cdr3_aa: CASSDPKGSTGAISNYSGNTIYF
j_call: TRBJ1-3
v_call: TRBV2
clone_size: -
cdr3_length: 23
d_call: TRBD1

cdr3_nt: TGCGCCAGCAGCCAAGGAGGACTAGCGGGAGGGAGTCTGGTGGGGGAGCAGTACTTC
cdr3_aa: CASSQGGLAGGSLVGEQYF
j_call: TRBJ2-7
v_call: TRBV4-1
clone_size: -
cdr3_length: 19
d_call: TRBD2

cdr3_nt: TGTGCCACCGGCCGGAATGAGCAGTTCTTC
cdr3_aa: CATGRNEQFF
j_call: TRBJ2-1
v_call: TRBV27
clone_size: -
cdr3_length: 10
d_call: -

cdr3_nt: TGTGCCAGCAGTTTCCGAGACAGGGGTTCCTCCTACGAGCAGTACTTC
cdr3_aa: CASSFRDRGSSYEQYF
j_call: TRBJ2-7
v_call: TRBV27
clone_size: -
cdr3_length: 16
d_call: TRBD1

cdr3_nt: TGTGCCAGCAGTTTTGGGCAGACTTACGAGCAGTACTTC
cdr3_aa: CASSFGQTYEQYF
j_call: TRBJ2-7
v_call: TRBV27
clone_size: once
cdr3_length: 13
d_call: -

cdr3_nt: TGTGCCAGCAGCCAGGGGTACGAGCAGTACTTC
cdr3_aa: CASSQGYEQYF
j_call: TRBJ2-7
v_call: TRBV13
clone_size: -
cdr3_length: 11
d_call: -

cdr3_nt: TGTGCCAGCAGCTCCGCCGGACCCACACTAGAGCAGTTCTTC
cdr3_aa: CASSSAGPTLEQFF
j_call: TRBJ2-1
v_call: TRBV7-2
clone_size: -
cdr3_length: 14
d_call: -

cdr3_nt: TGTGCCAGCAGTTTTCTCTCTGAAGCTTTCTTT
cdr3_aa: CASSFLSEAFF
j_call: TRBJ1-1
v_call: TRBV28
clone_size: -
cdr3_length: 11
d_call: -

cdr3_nt: TGTGCCAGTAGTACGGGGAATCAGCCCCAGCATTTT
cdr3_aa: CASSTGNQPQHF
j_call: TRBJ1-5
v_call: TRBV19
clone_size: -
cdr3_length: 12
d_call: -